A single T cell receptor beta chain is shown here with its context. Original processing notes: From reference gene primer amplification, estimates of nucleated cell counts were derived. Clones were sequenced by immunoSEQ multiplex PCR, and TCRdb holds only the in-frame ones, with some missing. V and J calls plus clone size are reproduced from that table; the DNA served to infer D and trimming. The sample shows 120,000 or so clones, around nine tenths of them seen only once. The data derive from a study of blood T cell repertoires in COVID-19. The overall study: The United States, Italy and Spain supplied acute and convalescent COVID-19 samples. T cells, B-cell-depleted T cells, or PBMCs supplied cDNA or gDNA.

The V gene's germline CDR1 is MNHEY and CDR2 SVGAGI. This CDR3 spans 15 amino acids. V lost 6 bases to trimming and J lost 3 bases, with 18 bases between them. The chain recombines TRBV6-5 with TRBJ2-7; possibly TRBD1 for D (6 bases). Sample: peripheral blood. This receptor was taken from a woman older than 75 with acute or convalescent COVID-19. CDR3 region: CASSLQGLRGYEQYF. CDR3 nucleotides: TGTGCCAGCAGCCTACAAGGTCTCAGGGGCTACGAGCAGTACTTC.